The entry below describes one TCR beta chain. From the RT-PCR reads, TCRdb called clonotypes with MiXCR, one entry per CDR3 protein. The sample records approximately 37,000 distinct CDR3 sequences, about 30% being singletons. These data are taken from a study of patients and donors after allogeneic stem cell transplantation. V was clipped by 4 bases and J by 0 bases, with 10 bases between them. Germline V CDR1 and CDR2: SGHVS, FNYEAQ. This CDR3 contains 14 residues. This chain joins TRBV7-6 and TRBJ2-7; weak D call: TRBD2 (5 bases). The clonotype comes from a human donor who was either an allogeneic HSCT recipient or a stem cell or donor lymphocyte infusion donor (not recorded which). It is not recorded whose cells these are; they may come from a transplant donor. Sequenced input: blood, either unsorted or a sorted T cell fraction (not recorded which). CDR3 sequence reads: CASSSRTHSYEQYF. CDR3 coding DNA: TGTGCCAGCAGCTCGCGGACTCACTCCTACGAGCAGTACTTC.